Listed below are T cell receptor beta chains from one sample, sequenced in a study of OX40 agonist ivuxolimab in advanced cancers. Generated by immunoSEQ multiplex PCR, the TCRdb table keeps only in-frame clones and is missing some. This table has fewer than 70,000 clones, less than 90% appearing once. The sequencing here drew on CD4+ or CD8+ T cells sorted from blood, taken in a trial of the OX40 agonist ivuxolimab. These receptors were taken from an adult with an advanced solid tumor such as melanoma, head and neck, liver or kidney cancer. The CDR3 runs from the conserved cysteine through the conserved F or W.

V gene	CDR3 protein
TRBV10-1	CASSESTMRGADTQYF
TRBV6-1	CASSRTGQNNEKLFF
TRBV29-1	CSVEGQRSYEQYF
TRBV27	CASSFSANYGYTF
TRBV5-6	CASSLTGTSNQPQHF
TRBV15	CATMRDYNSPLHF
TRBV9	CASSVSSGAPETQYF
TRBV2	CASTGTGGSPNEKLFF
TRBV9	CASSVALPGTPGWELFF
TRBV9	CASSVGRGLNNEQFF
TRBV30	CAGDRRRGVYNEQFF
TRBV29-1	CSVEPGDNEQFF
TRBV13	CASSLGQGEHSYGYTF
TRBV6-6	CASSYGGQGSYEQYF
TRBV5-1	CASSWTGGSGANVLTF